This T cell receptor (beta chain) was obtained from a study of T cells in Graves' hyperthyroidism and ophthalmopathy. The study, taken as a whole, reports: A model built on 13 V-J features separated ophthalmopathy from stable hyperthyroidism.

With regard to this clonotype: Its antigen is not known.

The source material, RNA transcripts, was used to amplify TCR beta CDR3 regions. Carried out on the TCR CDR3, a first-round RT-PCR used the HTBI primer set. One entry per CDR3 protein results from TCRdb running MiXCR on the multiplex PCR reads. The sample consists of about 250,000 distinct CDR3 sequences, 22% of them appearing once. Each person with ophthalmopathy scored at least 3 on the Clinical Activity Score, reached NOSPECS grade 4 or higher, and had been ill under 3 months. Researchers barred patients who had uncontrolled infection, other autoimmune disease, pregnancy or lactation. Trimming pared 1 base from V and 1 base from J, leaving 16 bases between. Germline V CDR1 and CDR2: LGHDT, YNNKEL (reference sequence). CDR3 size: 17 residues.

The receptor comes from a man aged 25-45 years with Graves' ophthalmopathy. The specimen was blood. The chain couples TRBV3-1 to TRBJ2-5; a weak D match, TRBD2 (6 bases). The CDR3 spells CASSQGVGGLRQETQYF. The CDR3 bases are TGTGCCAGCAGCCAAGGAGTGGGGGGACTGCGCCAAGAGACCCAGTACTTC.